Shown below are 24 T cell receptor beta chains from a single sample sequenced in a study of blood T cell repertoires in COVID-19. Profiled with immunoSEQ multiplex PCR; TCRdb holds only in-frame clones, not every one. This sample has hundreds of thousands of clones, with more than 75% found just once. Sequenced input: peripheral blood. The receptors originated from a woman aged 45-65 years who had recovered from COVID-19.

The CDR3 protein is CASSQTRQGAGEKLFF. CDR3 bases: TGTGCCAGCAGCCAAACAAGACAGGGGGCAGGTGAAAAACTGTTTTTT. The chain couples TRBV5-6 to TRBJ1-4, with 10 bases lining up with TRBD1. V lost 4 bases, J lost 7 bases, and 10 bases stayed unmatched. CDR3 size: 16 residues. Germline lookup yields CDR1 SGHDT and CDR2 YYEEEE.

CDR3 in amino acids: CASQLDSGEAFF. CDR3 coding DNA: TGTGCCAGTCAGCTTGATTCAGGGGAAGCTTTCTTT. This chain uses TRBV5-4 with TRBJ1-1; D may be TRBD1 (5 bases). CDR1 and CDR2 from the germline V gene are SGHNT and YYREEE (reference sequence). Trimming removed 8 bases at V and 8 bases at J, with 16 bases between. CDR3 length: 12 residues.

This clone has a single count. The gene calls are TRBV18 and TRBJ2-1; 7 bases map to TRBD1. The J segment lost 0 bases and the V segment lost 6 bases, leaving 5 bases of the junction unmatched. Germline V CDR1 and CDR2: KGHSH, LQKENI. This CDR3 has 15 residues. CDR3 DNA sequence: TGTGCCAGCTCTCGACAGGGTGGCTCCTACAATGAGCAGTTCTTC. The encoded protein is CASSRQGGSYNEQFF.

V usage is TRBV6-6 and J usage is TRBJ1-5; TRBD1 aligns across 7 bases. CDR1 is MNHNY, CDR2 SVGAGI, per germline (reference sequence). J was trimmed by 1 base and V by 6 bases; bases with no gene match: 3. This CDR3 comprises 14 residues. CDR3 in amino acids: CASRTGQSNQPQHF. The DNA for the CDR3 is TGTGCCAGCAGAACGGGACAGAGCAATCAGCCCCAGCATTTT.

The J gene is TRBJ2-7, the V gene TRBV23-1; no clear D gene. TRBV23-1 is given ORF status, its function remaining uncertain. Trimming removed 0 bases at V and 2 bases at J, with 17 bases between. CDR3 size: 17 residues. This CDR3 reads CASSQSPEENETYEQYF. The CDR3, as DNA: TGCGCCAGCAGTCAATCCCCAGAAGAAAACGAAACCTACGAGCAGTACTTC.

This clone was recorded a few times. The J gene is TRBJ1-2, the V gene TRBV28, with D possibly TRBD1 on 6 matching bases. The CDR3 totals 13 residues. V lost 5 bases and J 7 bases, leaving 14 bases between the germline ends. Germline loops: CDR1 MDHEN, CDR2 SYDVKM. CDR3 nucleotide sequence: TGTGCCAGCAGTCTCGACAGGCTGTTTGGCTACACCTTC. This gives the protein CASSLDRLFGYTF.

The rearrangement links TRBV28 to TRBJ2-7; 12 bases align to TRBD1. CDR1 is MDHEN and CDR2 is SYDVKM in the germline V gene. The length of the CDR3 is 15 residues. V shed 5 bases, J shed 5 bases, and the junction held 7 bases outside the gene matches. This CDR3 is CASSRPGTGGNEQYF. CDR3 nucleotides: TGTGCCAGCAGTCGTCCCGGGACAGGGGGCAACGAGCAGTACTTC.

The CDR3: CAYQGGAPLHF. CDR3 in DNA: TGTGCCTATCAAGGGGGGGCACCCCTCCACTTT. This chain joins TRBV30 and TRBJ1-6, with D tentatively TRBD1 (6 bases). In germline, CDR1 is GTSNPN, CDR2 SVGIG (reference sequence). V dropped 7 bases and J dropped 11 bases, with 12 bases sitting between them. The CDR3 spans 11 residues.

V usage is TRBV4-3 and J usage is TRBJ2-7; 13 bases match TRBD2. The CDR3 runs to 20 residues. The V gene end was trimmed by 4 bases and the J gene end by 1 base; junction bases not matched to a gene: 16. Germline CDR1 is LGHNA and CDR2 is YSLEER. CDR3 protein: CASSPAKAVRLAGGSYEQYF. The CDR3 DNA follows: TGCGCCAGCAGCCCCGCGAAGGCTGTACGACTAGCGGGAGGTTCCTACGAGCAGTACTTC.

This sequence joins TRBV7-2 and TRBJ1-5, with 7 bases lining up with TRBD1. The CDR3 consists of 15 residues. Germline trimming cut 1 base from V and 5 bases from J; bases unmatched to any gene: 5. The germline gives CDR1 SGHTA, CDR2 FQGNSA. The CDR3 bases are TGTGCCAGCAGCTTAGAGGGCAGGGGGGATCAGCCCCAGCATTTT. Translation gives CASSLEGRGDQPQHF.

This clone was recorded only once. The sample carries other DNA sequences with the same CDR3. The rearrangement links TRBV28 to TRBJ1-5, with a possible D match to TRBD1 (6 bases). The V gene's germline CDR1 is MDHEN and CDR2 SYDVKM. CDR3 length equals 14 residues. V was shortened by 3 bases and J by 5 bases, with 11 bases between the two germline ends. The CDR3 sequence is CASSFPDRYQPQHF. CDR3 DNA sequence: TGTGCCAGCAGTTTTCCGGACAGATATCAGCCCCAGCATTTT.

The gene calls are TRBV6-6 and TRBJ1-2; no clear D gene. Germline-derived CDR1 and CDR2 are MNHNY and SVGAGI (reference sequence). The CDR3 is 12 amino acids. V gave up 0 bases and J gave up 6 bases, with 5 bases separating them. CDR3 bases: TGTGCCAGCAGTTACTCGAGGGATGGCTACACCTTC. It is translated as CASSYSRDGYTF.

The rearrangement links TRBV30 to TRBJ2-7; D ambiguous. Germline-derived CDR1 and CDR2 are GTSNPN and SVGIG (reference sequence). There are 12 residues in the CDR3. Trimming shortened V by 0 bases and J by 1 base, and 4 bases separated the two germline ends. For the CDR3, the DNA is TGTGCCTGGAGTGTGCAGTCCTACGAGCAGTACTTC. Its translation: CAWSVQSYEQYF.

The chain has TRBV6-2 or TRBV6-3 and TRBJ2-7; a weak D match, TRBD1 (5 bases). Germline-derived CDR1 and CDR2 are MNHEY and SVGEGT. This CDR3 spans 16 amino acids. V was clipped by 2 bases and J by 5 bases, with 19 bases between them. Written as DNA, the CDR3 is TGTGCCAGCAGTTACCCCCCAGGGCGTCTTAGGGACGAGCAGTACTTC. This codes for CASSYPPGRLRDEQYF.

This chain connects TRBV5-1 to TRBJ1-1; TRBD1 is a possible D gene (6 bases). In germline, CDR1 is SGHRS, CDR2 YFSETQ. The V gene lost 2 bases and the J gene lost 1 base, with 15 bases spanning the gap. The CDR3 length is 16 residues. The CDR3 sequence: CASSLVRQVENTEAFF. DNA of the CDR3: TGCGCCAGCAGCTTAGTCAGACAGGTGGAGAACACTGAAGCTTTCTTT.

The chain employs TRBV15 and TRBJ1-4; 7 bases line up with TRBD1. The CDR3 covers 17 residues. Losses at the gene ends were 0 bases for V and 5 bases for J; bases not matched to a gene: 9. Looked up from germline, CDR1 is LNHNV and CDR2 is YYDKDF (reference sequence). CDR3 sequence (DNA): TGTGCCACCAGCAGAGAGCCGCGGACAGGAACGAATGAAAAACTGTTTTTT. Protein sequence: CATSREPRTGTNEKLFF.

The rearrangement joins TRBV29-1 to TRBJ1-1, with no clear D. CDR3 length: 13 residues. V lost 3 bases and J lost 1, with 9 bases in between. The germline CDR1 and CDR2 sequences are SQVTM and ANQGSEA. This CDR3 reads CSVEEVRNTEAFF. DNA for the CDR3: TGCAGCGTTGAGGAGGTTAGGAACACTGAAGCTTTCTTT.

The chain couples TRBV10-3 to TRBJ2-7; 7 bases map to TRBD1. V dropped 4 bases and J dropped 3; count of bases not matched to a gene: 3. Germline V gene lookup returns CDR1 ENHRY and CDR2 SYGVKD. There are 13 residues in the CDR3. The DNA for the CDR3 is TGTGCCATCAGTGGGACAGGATACTACGAGCAGTACTTC. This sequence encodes CAISGTGYYEQYF.

This CDR3 reads CASSIGPNTEAFF. CDR3 nucleotides: TGTGCCAGTAGTATTGGGCCCAACACTGAAGCTTTCTTT. The V call is TRBV19, the J call TRBJ1-1; D is unresolved. V was clipped by 3 bases and J by 2 bases, with 7 bases between them. Germline assignment: CDR1 LNHDA and CDR2 SQIVND (reference sequence). The CDR3 has 13 amino acids.

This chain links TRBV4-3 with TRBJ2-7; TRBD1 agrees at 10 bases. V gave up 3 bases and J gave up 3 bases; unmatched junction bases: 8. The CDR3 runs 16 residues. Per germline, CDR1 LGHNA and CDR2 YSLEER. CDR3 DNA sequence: TGCGCCAGCAGCCACTCCGGGACAGGGGAACTCTACGAGCAGTACTTC. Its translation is CASSHSGTGELYEQYF.

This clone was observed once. This CDR3 reads CASRNRVHGLLGYTF. CDR3 DNA sequence: TGTGCCAGCAGGAACAGGGTGCATGGCTTACTCGGCTACACCTTC. The chain links TRBV6-5 to TRBJ1-2; D perhaps matches TRBD1 (6 bases). The germline gives CDR1 MNHEY, CDR2 SVGAGI. The V end lost 6 bases, the J end lost 8 bases, and 22 bases lay between the germline ends. The CDR3 consists of 15 residues.

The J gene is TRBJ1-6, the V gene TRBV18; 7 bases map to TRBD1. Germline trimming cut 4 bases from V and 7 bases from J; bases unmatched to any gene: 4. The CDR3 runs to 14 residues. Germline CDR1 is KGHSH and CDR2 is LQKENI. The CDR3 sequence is CASSRGQLNSPLHF. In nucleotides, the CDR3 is TGTGCCAGCTCACGGGGACAGCTCAATTCACCCCTCCACTTT.

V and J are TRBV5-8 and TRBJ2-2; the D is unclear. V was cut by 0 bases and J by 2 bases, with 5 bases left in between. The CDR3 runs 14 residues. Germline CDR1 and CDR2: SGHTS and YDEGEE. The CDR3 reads CASSLALNTGELFF. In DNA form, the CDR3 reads TGTGCCAGCAGCTTGGCCTTAAACACCGGGGAGCTGTTTTTT.

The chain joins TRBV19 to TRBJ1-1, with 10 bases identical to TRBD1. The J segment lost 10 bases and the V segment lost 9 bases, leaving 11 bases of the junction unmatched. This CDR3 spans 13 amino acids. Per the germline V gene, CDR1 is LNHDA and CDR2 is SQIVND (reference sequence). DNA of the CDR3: TGTGCCAGCGTGAGATTGGGACAGGGGAGAGCTTTCTTT. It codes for CASVRLGQGRAFF.